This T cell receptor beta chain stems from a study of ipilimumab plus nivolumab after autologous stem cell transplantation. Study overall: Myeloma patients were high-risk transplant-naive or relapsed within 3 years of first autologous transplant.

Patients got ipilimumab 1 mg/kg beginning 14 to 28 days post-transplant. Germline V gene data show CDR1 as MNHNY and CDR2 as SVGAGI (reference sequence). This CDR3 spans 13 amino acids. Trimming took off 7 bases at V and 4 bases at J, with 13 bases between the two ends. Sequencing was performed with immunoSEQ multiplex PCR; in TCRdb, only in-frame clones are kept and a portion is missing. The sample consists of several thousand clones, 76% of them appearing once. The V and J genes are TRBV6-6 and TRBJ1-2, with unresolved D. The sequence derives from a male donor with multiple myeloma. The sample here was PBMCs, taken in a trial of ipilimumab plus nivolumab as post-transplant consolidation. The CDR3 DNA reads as TGTGCCAGCACCTCGACGGGGATCTATGGCTACACCTTC. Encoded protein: CASTSTGIYGYTF.